What follows describes a single T cell receptor beta chain. Its specificity is unknown. The data are from a study of OX40 agonist ivuxolimab in advanced cancers. The study, taken as a whole, reports: Averaging showed that CD8+ T cells had more expanded clones than CD4+ did. At 0.1-3.0 mg/kg, partial responders had clonal expansion among the lowest observed.

V shed 5 bases, J shed 3 bases, and the junction held 4 bases outside the gene matches. The CDR3 has 14 residues. In germline, CDR1 is SGHNT, CDR2 YYREEE (reference sequence). The assay was immunoSEQ multiplex PCR, and TCRdb's table has in-frame clones only and misses some. The sample lists about 120,000 clones, 75% to 90% occurring once. The source is an adult with an advanced solid tumor such as melanoma, head and neck, liver or kidney cancer. The V and J genes are TRBV5-4 and TRBJ1-4, with 7 bases identical to TRBD1. This material consisted of CD4+ or CD8+ T cells sorted from blood, taken in a trial of the OX40 agonist ivuxolimab. The CDR3 DNA is TGTGCCAGCAGTTCAGGGGGGGCTAATGAAAAACTGTTTTTT. Amino acids: CASSSGGANEKLFF. The variable domain in full, with the rest retrieved from reference TRBV5-4 and TRBJ1-4, is ETGVTQSPTHLIKTRGQQVTLRCSSQSGHNTVSWYQQALGQGPQFIFQYYREEENGRGNFPPRFSGLQFPNYSSELNVNALELDDSALYLCASSSGGANEKLFFGSGTQLSVL.